This T cell receptor beta chain is from a study of metastatic and nonmetastatic thyroid tumors. This clone was seen repeatedly, ten times or more. The ends were cut back, 5 bases at V and 4 bases at J, with 11 bases in the middle. The length of the CDR3 is 13 residues. Germline lookup yields CDR1 SGHTA and CDR2 FQGNSA. All patients reached thyroid surgery having received no treatment beforehand. In the original analysis: Clinicopathological groups of papillary thyroid cancer showed CDR3 differences that were used to build a distant-metastasis classifier. Through MiXCR, TCRdb re-clonotyped the PCR reads. Clone size and V and J calls follow TCRdb, not the original study. The top ten hold about 16% of the sample, which has about 36,000 clones, around 20% seen once.

The chain employs TRBV7-2 and TRBJ1-2; D remains unclear. Input material: blood. This TCR was recovered from a female donor with papillary thyroid cancer or a benign thyroid nodule (not recorded which). Some clones in this sample may be carry-over from other donors' samples. Written as DNA, the CDR3 is TGTGCCAGCAGCCACGGACCGATCTATGGCTACACCTTC. Translating it yields CASSHGPIYGYTF. The full variable domain, in which reference TRBV7-2 and TRBJ1-2 provide the parts outside the CDR3, is GAGVSQSPSNKVTEKGKDVELRCDPISGHTALYWYRQSLGQGLEFLIYFQGNSAPDKSGLPSDRFSAERTGGSVSTLTIQRTQQEDSAVYLCASSHGPIYGYTFGSGTRLTVV.